This record looks at one T cell receptor (beta chain) sequence and its context. This entry is derived from a study of technical replicates of blood from a few donors. The data were produced by immunoSEQ multiplex PCR, yet TCRdb's version contains in-frame clones alone and is incomplete. This sample carries just over 95,000 clones, 95% of them seen once, and the ten largest clones take about 0.23%. Trimming left V 7 bases short and J 2 bases short, with 17 bases between. CDR3 size: 15 residues. Germline CDR1 MNHNS, CDR2 SASEGT. V is TRBV6-1 and J is TRBJ1-2; weak D call: TRBD1 (6 bases). The source of this sequence is a human donor in good health. The sample comprised T cells isolated from PBMCs. The CDR3 reads CASMMTGPLNYGYTF. As DNA, the CDR3 is TGTGCCAGCATGATGACAGGACCACTGAACTATGGCTACACCTTC.